The 27 T cell receptor beta chains listed next were all sequenced from one sample in a study of blood T cells in healthy people across ages. The authors ran a second PCR of about 7 to 11 cycles using a sample-barcoded 5' primer and a J-beta primer mix. TCRdb re-called the 5' RACE reads through MiXCR, storing one row per CDR3 protein. The profile shows roughly 1,500,000 distinct CDR3 sequences, roughly a third of them singletons. The sequenced material came from blood. The receptors here all came from a woman in her twenties or thirties in good health.

This clonotype was counted ten times or more. CDR3 loop: CASSEGDTQYF. CDR3 DNA: TGCGCCAGCAGCGAGGGAGATACGCAGTATTTT. The chain carries TRBV10-2 and TRBJ2-3; D might be TRBD2 (5 bases). The CDR3 spans 11 residues. Germline V gives CDR1 WSHSY, CDR2 SAAADI. V was shortened by 6 bases and J by 5 bases, with 6 bases between the two germline ends.

In its sample, this clonotype was seen a few times. The chain couples TRBV6-2 or TRBV6-3 to TRBJ1-2; possible D gene TRBD1, 5 bases. The CDR3 contains 16 residues. Trimming pared 0 bases from V and 4 bases from J, leaving 15 bases between. Germline-derived CDR1 and CDR2 are MNHEY and SVGEGT. The CDR3 is CASSYSGLSAGYGYTF. The DNA of the CDR3 is TGTGCCAGCAGTTACTCGGGGCTCTCGGCCGGCTATGGCTACACCTTC.

Points on this clonotype: One junction end disagrees with the germline gene, perhaps due to a read error. The rearrangement links TRBV4-2 to TRBJ2-7; TRBD2 matches at 7 bases. The CDR3 runs to 15 residues. The germline gives CDR1 LGHNA, CDR2 YNFKEQ. The CDR3 region is CASNQDWRERISQYF. The CDR3, as DNA: TGTGCCAGCAACCAAGATTGGCGGGAGAGAATATCTCAGTACTTC.

For the CDR3, the DNA is TGCAGTGCTACCCGATCCCAGGGGGCGCTATACGGCTACACCTTC. Translated, it gives CSATRSQGALYGYTF. The chain has TRBV20-1 and TRBJ1-2, with 8 bases lining up with TRBD1. The CDR3 totals 15 residues. The junction had 15 bases not matched to a gene; V was cut back by 4 bases and J by 8 bases. Per the germline V gene, CDR1 is DFQATT and CDR2 is SNEGSKA (reference sequence).

Only a few counts were recorded for this clonotype. This chain connects TRBV6-1 to TRBJ2-6, with 8 bases lining up with TRBD1. CDR1 is MNHNS, CDR2 SASEGT, per germline. This CDR3 has 18 residues. Trimming took 2 bases from V and 2 from J; bases not matched to a gene: 8. CDR3 nucleotide sequence: TGTGCCAGCAGTGAATCACTTATACAGGGGGCTGGGGCCAACGTCCTGACTTTC. Protein: CASSESLIQGAGANVLTF.

The chain recombines TRBV20-1 with TRBJ2-5; 11 bases map to TRBD2. Germline CDR1 and CDR2: DFQATT and SNEGSKA (reference sequence). The CDR3 has 15 amino acids. The J segment lost 3 bases and the V segment lost 0 bases, leaving 3 bases of the junction unmatched. CDR3 sequence: CSARDRGLAEETQYF. The CDR3 DNA sequence: TGCAGTGCTAGAGATAGGGGACTAGCGGAAGAGACCCAGTACTTC.

The rearrangement joins TRBV20-1 to TRBJ2-5; D is possibly TRBD1 (6 bases). The ends were cut back, 0 bases at V and 7 bases at J, with 12 bases in the middle. This CDR3 is built from 13 residues. Looked up from germline, CDR1 is DFQATT and CDR2 is SNEGSKA (reference sequence). CDR3 nucleotide sequence: TGCAGTGCTAGAGAGGACAGATCTGGGACCCAGTACTTC. This gives the protein CSAREDRSGTQYF.

The rearrangement joins TRBV20-1 to TRBJ2-5; D might be TRBD1 or TRBD2, each matching 6 bases. V was trimmed by 3 bases and J by 11 bases, leaving 25 bases between them. This CDR3 comprises 15 residues. CDR1 is DFQATT and CDR2 is SNEGSKA in the germline V gene (reference sequence). The CDR3 is CSASYGGGGDNEQYF. Here the CDR3 DNA reads TGCAGTGCTAGCTACGGCGGAGGGGGAGACAATGAGCAGTACTTC.

This clonotype was observed a few times. The rearrangement joins TRBV28 to TRBJ2-3; D not certain. The CDR3 contains 15 residues. CDR1 and CDR2 from the germline V gene are MDHEN and SYDVKM. V lost 3 bases and J lost 3, with 13 bases in between. The CDR3 loop is CASSFEAVDTDTQYF. For the CDR3, the DNA is TGTGCCAGCAGTTTCGAGGCAGTTGATACAGATACGCAGTATTTT.

The chain recombines TRBV4-2 with TRBJ2-7; the D gene is possibly TRBD1 (5 bases). The V gene's germline CDR1 is LGHNA and CDR2 YNFKEQ. There are 15 residues in the CDR3. The ends were cut back, 0 bases at V and 4 bases at J, with 13 bases in the middle. The CDR3 loop reads CASSQDVRQTYEQYF. The DNA of the CDR3 is TGTGCCAGCAGCCAAGATGTCCGACAGACATACGAGCAGTACTTC.

This clonotype was observed a handful of times. The V gene is TRBV11-2, the J gene TRBJ2-3; 7 bases fit TRBD1. The CDR3 is made up of 16 amino acids. CDR1 is SGHAT, CDR2 FQNNGV, per germline. Losses at the gene ends were 5 bases for V and 1 base for J; bases not matched to a gene: 9. CDR3 sequence: CASSPYRGTGTDTQYF. The CDR3 DNA is TGTGCCAGCAGCCCCTACAGGGGAACTGGCACAGATACGCAGTATTTT.

This clonotype was picked up many times. V gene TRBV4-2 combines with J gene TRBJ2-3, with a weak D call TRBD2 (6 bases). Trimming left V 0 bases short and J 4 bases short, with 14 bases between. This CDR3 is 16 amino acids long. Germline V gene lookup returns CDR1 LGHNA and CDR2 YNFKEQ. CDR3 bases: TGTGCCAGCAGCCAAGATATGGCCGGGGAGGCAGATACGCAGTATTTT. Residues: CASSQDMAGEADTQYF.

V usage is TRBV6-2 or TRBV6-3 and J usage is TRBJ2-1; 7 nucleotides agree with TRBD2. The CDR3 runs to 14 residues. Germline CDR1 MNHEY, CDR2 SVGEGT. V lost 2 bases and J lost 11; bases outside the gene matches: 9. As DNA, the CDR3 is TGTGCCAGCAGTTACGACCGGTCTAGCGGAAAGCAGTTCTTC. It encodes CASSYDRSSGKQFF.

This clonotype has a count of ten or more. The chain couples TRBV5-6 to TRBJ2-1; unclear D gene. CDR1 SGHDT and CDR2 YYEEEE come from the germline V gene. V shed 5 bases and J shed 4 bases, with 13 bases lying between them. The CDR3 sequence is 14 residues long. CDR3 nucleotide sequence: TGTGCCAGCAGTTTAGGGCAGGTTTACAATGAGCAGTTCTTC. It is translated as CASSLGQVYNEQFF.

The gene calls are TRBV13 and TRBJ2-7, with a weak D call TRBD1 (6 bases). V was pared by 1 base and J by 3 bases, with 10 bases between. The CDR3 consists of 14 residues. Looked up from germline, CDR1 is PRHDT and CDR2 is FYEKMQ (reference sequence). The CDR3 protein is CASSLDPGDYEQYF. Here the CDR3 DNA reads TGTGCCAGCAGCTTAGATCCAGGGGACTACGAGCAGTACTTC.

There are a few counts of this clonotype. The V and J genes are TRBV27 and TRBJ2-7, with unresolved D. In germline, CDR1 is MNHEY, CDR2 SMNVEV (reference sequence). Trimming took off 1 base at V and 4 bases at J, with 11 bases between the two ends. This CDR3 comprises 14 residues. As DNA, the CDR3 is TGTGCCAGCAGTTTATTTGTAGGAGAGTACGAGCAGTACTTC. Amino acids: CASSLFVGEYEQYF.

V is TRBV7-3 and J is TRBJ2-1; D is unclear. V shed 2 bases and J shed 7 bases, with 12 bases lying between them. The CDR3 is 14 amino acids. Germline CDR1 is SGHTA and CDR2 is FQGTGA. The CDR3 loop reads CASSLDSASNEQFF. The CDR3 region has the DNA TGTGCCAGCAGCTTAGACTCCGCGTCTAATGAGCAGTTCTTC.

The DNA of the CDR3 is TGTGCCAGCAGCCGAAAGGGACGGATGAACACTGAAGCTTTCTTT. Amino acid sequence: CASSRKGRMNTEAFF. The chain carries TRBV13 and TRBJ1-1; the D gene is possibly TRBD1 (5 bases). CDR3 length equals 15 residues. Deletions cut 5 bases from V and 0 bases from J, with 13 bases between. Germline CDR1 is PRHDT and CDR2 is FYEKMQ (reference sequence).

This clonotype was seen only a few times. The CDR3 coding sequence is TGTGCCTGGAGCGCTACAGGGTTGAGCGAGCAGTACTTC. Its protein product is CAWSATGLSEQYF. The chain links TRBV30 to TRBJ2-7; possible D gene TRBD1, 6 bases. The V gene's germline CDR1 is GTSNPN and CDR2 SVGIG (reference sequence). The V end lost 3 bases, the J end lost 6 bases, and 15 bases lay between the germline ends. CDR3 size: 13 residues.

About this clonotype itself: A much larger clone differs from this one at a single base, so this may be a read error. The rearrangement joins TRBV7-9 to TRBJ2-1; 9 bases fit TRBD2. The CDR3 sequence is 12 residues long. In germline, CDR1 is SEHNR, CDR2 FQNEAQ (reference sequence). CDR3 sequence reads: CAGSGGPNEQFF. The CDR3 coding sequence is TGTGCCGGCAGCGGGGGGCCCAATGAGCAGTTCTTC.

The V call is TRBV27, the J call TRBJ2-5; D remains ambiguous. CDR1 MNHEY and CDR2 SMNVEV come from the germline V gene (reference sequence). V was clipped by 5 bases and J by 5 bases, with 21 bases between them. This CDR3 has 16 residues. In DNA form, the CDR3 reads TGTGCCAGCAGTACCCGCTGGCAGGTGCCCAGCGAGACCCAGTACTTC. It codes for CASSTRWQVPSETQYF.

V usage is TRBV20-1 and J usage is TRBJ2-7; 9 bases line up with TRBD2. Germline assignment: CDR1 DFQATT and CDR2 SNEGSKA (reference sequence). V gave up 1 base and J gave up 0 bases; unmatched junction bases: 4. This CDR3 contains 15 residues. The CDR3 is CSARVAGDFSYEQYF. The CDR3, as DNA: TGCAGTGCTAGAGTAGCGGGGGACTTCTCCTACGAGCAGTACTTC.

Only a few counts were recorded for this clonotype. This may come from a read error, since a much larger clone is one base off. The J gene is TRBJ2-6, the V gene TRBV12-3 or TRBV12-4; D gene uncertain. CDR3 size: 18 residues. CDR3 DNA sequence: TGTGCCGGCAGTTCAAAAAGGACCGCTCTCTCTGGGGCCAACGTCCTGACTTTC. Translating gives CAGSSKRTALSGANVLTF.

This clonotype was counted a few times. This sequence joins TRBV9 and TRBJ2-1; no clear D gene. Germline CDR1 is SGDLS and CDR2 is YYNGEE. This CDR3 has 15 residues. V shed 0 bases and J shed 9 bases, with 16 bases lying between them. Written as DNA, the CDR3 is TGTGCCAGCAGCGTAGATTGGCGGAATGTTCGTGAGCAGTTCTTC. Its protein product is CASSVDWRNVREQFF.

The chain combines TRBV18 with TRBJ2-1; TRBD2 is a possible D gene (6 bases). This CDR3 contains 12 residues. V lost 2 bases and J 15 bases, leaving 14 bases between the germline ends. Germline-derived CDR1 and CDR2 are KGHSH and LQKENI. The CDR3 bases are TGTGCCAGCTCACCAGGCGGGGTTTTTTCGTTCTTC. Translating gives CASSPGGVFSFF.

V is TRBV6-5 and J is TRBJ2-1, with D tentatively TRBD2 (5 bases). This CDR3 has 15 amino acids. Trimming took off 6 bases at V and 3 bases at J, with 15 bases between the two ends. Germline CDR1 is MNHEY and CDR2 is SVGAGI. For the CDR3, the DNA is TGTGCCAGCAGCCGCCGGGCAGAGGGCTACAATGAGCAGTTCTTC. Translation: CASSRRAEGYNEQFF.

In its sample, this clonotype was seen a few times. The chain recombines TRBV12-3 or TRBV12-4 with TRBJ2-2; D gene uncertain. Deletions cut 2 bases from V and 7 bases from J, with 5 bases between. CDR3 length: 12 amino acids. The CDR3 bases are TGTGCCAGCAGTTTAAGGCGCGGGGAGCTGTTTTTT. It encodes CASSLRRGELFF.